This entry lists 24 T cell receptor beta chains sequenced from one sample in a study of blood T cell repertoires in COVID-19. The table came from immunoSEQ multiplex PCR; TCRdb's copy has only in-frame clones and leaves some out. The profile covers roughly 250,000 clones, with approximately 80% appearing a single time and over 8% taken by the ten largest. Sequencing input: peripheral blood. The source is a woman of 80 years or more with acute or convalescent COVID-19.

V gene TRBV6-5 combines with J gene TRBJ1-5, with D tentatively TRBD1 (6 bases). The CDR3 runs 13 residues. Trimming pared 5 bases from V and 4 bases from J, leaving 9 bases between. In germline, CDR1 is MNHEY, CDR2 SVGAGI. CDR3 in DNA: TGTGCCAGCAGTAATACAGGGAATCAGCCCCAGCATTTT. Translation gives CASSNTGNQPQHF.

The chain carries TRBV21-1 and TRBJ1-1; the table assigns TRBD1, which was not confirmed against the DNA. TRBV21-1 is listed as a pseudogene. The length of the CDR3 is 14 residues. The CDR3 coding sequence is TGTGCCAGCAGCAAAGACGGCAAGGGGGCTGAAGCTTTCTTT. Translated: CASSKDGKGAEAFF.

The chain couples TRBV28 to TRBJ1-2; perhaps TRBD1 as D (6 bases). V was pared by 3 bases and J by 8 bases, with 22 bases between. Germline loops: CDR1 MDHEN, CDR2 SYDVKM. The CDR3 runs 16 residues. CDR3 sequence (DNA): TGTGCCAGCAGTTTTAGACAGGTCACCCAAGGTAGAGGCTACACCTTC. It yields the protein CASSFRQVTQGRGYTF.

The rearrangement joins TRBV7-6 to TRBJ2-1, with D possibly TRBD1 on 5 matching bases. Germline CDR1 reads SGHVS; CDR2 reads FNYEAQ. Between the trimmed V and J ends, which lost 5 bases and 2 bases, there was a span of 13 bases. This CDR3 region has 15 residues. The CDR3, as DNA: TGTGCCAGCAGCCCAACGCAGGGCGCCTACAATGAGCAGTTCTTC. It codes for CASSPTQGAYNEQFF.

The chain links TRBV7-9 to TRBJ1-1; no clear D. Deletions cut 5 bases from V and 4 bases from J, with 11 bases between. This CDR3 has 13 residues. CDR1 SEHNR and CDR2 FQNEAQ come from the germline V gene (reference sequence). Here the CDR3 DNA reads TGTGCCAGCAGCGCCGGGAGCGCCACTGAAGCTTTCTTT. This sequence encodes CASSAGSATEAFF.

V is TRBV10-1 and J is TRBJ2-7; TRBD2 is a possible D gene (6 bases). Germline-derived CDR1 and CDR2 are WNHNN and SYGVQD (reference sequence). The CDR3 has 16 residues. The V end was cut by 3 bases, the J end by 2 bases, with 17 bases between. CDR3 sequence reads: CASSEGLGTFTYEQYF. The CDR3 bases are TGCGCCAGCAGTGAAGGATTGGGGACTTTCACCTACGAGCAGTACTTC.

This clone occurred once. CDR3 coding DNA: TGTGCCAGCAGCGCTCCCGCCAGGGGTCCTAGCAATCAGCCCCAGCATTTT. The encoded protein is CASSAPARGPSNQPQHF. This chain connects TRBV9 to TRBJ1-5, with D maybe TRBD1 (6 bases). The CDR3 contains 17 residues. V was shortened by 3 bases and J by 0 bases, with 16 bases between the two germline ends. Germline-derived CDR1 and CDR2 are SGDLS and YYNGEE.

The V call is TRBV5-1, the J call TRBJ2-1; TRBD2 matches at 10 bases. With 6 bases clipped from V and 6 bases from J, the junction kept 6 bases outside the gene matches. CDR3 length: 14 amino acids. The germline gives CDR1 SGHRS, CDR2 YFSETQ. The CDR3, as DNA: TGCGCCAGCAAACAGCGGGGGGGCTTCAATGAGCAGTTCTTC. Protein: CASKQRGGFNEQFF.

This clone was counted a single time. This chain links TRBV30 with TRBJ2-5, with 8 positions matching TRBD1. Per the germline V gene, CDR1 is GTSNPN and CDR2 is SVGIG (reference sequence). This CDR3 comprises 11 residues. Trimming removed 3 bases from V and 14 bases from J; junction bases left unmatched: 8. The CDR3 reads CAWSLTGGCYF. Written as DNA, the CDR3 is TGTGCCTGGAGCCTTACAGGGGGTTGTTACTTC.

The chain carries TRBV28 and TRBJ1-4; a possible D gene is TRBD1 (5 bases). CDR1 is MDHEN and CDR2 is SYDVKM in the germline V gene. With 5 bases removed from V and 8 bases from J, the gap between germline ends came to 15 bases. The CDR3 totals 14 residues. CDR3 coding DNA: TGTGCCAGCAGTATTGGGGGACGGGGGGAAAAACTGTTTTTT. Its translation: CASSIGGRGEKLFF.

This rearrangement joins TRBV30 to TRBJ2-6; 7 nucleotides align to TRBD2. Germline CDR1 GTSNPN, CDR2 SVGIG (reference sequence). The CDR3 length is 12 residues. The CDR3 is CAVLPGGNVLTF. In DNA, the CDR3 is TGTGCGGTTCTCCCCGGGGGGAACGTCCTGACTTTC. The full variable domain, in which reference TRBV30 and TRBJ2-6 provide the parts outside the CDR3, is SQTIHQWPATLVQPVGSPLSLECTVEGTSNPNLYWYRQAAGRGLQLLFYSVGIGQISSEVPQNLSASRPQDRQFILSSKKLLLSDSGFYLCAVLPGGNVLTFGAGSRLTVL.

This rearrangement joins TRBV6-5 to TRBJ1-2, with 7 bases identical to TRBD1. The CDR3 loop spans 13 amino acids. V lost 7 bases, J lost 7 bases, and 9 bases stayed unmatched. Germline V lookup: CDR1 MNHEY, CDR2 SVGAGI. CDR3 amino acids: CASKMTGPGGYTF. DNA for the CDR3: TGTGCCAGCAAAATGACAGGGCCGGGTGGCTACACCTTC.

Regarding this clone: At one boundary the junction diverges from the germline segment, which might be a read error. The gene calls are TRBV7-7 and TRBJ1-3; D is uncertain. The CDR3 has 16 amino acids. Germline loops: CDR1 SSHAT, CDR2 FNYEAQ (reference sequence). The CDR3 nucleotides read TGTGCTAGCAGCCTCGGTGAGGCGGGGTCTGGAAACACCATATATTTT. Translation: CASSLGEAGSGNTIYF.

This clone was detected only once. The V gene is TRBV2, the J gene TRBJ1-2; a weak D match, TRBD1 (6 bases). The germline V gene encodes CDR1 SNHLY and CDR2 FYNNEI. Trimming stripped 1 base from V and 3 bases from J, with 15 bases between. The CDR3 consists of 16 residues. Here the CDR3 reads CASSEEFQGFDYGYTF. In nucleotides, the CDR3 is TGTGCCAGCAGTGAAGAATTCCAGGGGTTCGACTATGGCTACACCTTC.

The chain employs TRBV15 and TRBJ2-5; possibly TRBD1 for D (7 bases). The CDR3 has 15 residues. CDR1 and CDR2 (germline): LNHNV, YYDKDF (reference sequence). Trimming cost V 0 bases and J 4 bases, with 12 bases left between them. The CDR3, as DNA: TGTGCCACCAGCAGAGATCCAGGGGGAGGAGAGACCCAGTACTTC. This sequence encodes CATSRDPGGGETQYF.

This chain links TRBV19 with TRBJ2-2, with TRBD1 matching over 7 bases. CDR1 is LNHDA and CDR2 is SQIVND in the germline V gene (reference sequence). The CDR3 extends over 15 amino acids. Germline trimming cut 4 bases from V and 6 bases from J; bases unmatched to any gene: 8. The CDR3 DNA is TGTGCCAGTAGTAGACAGGGTGGTGGGGCCGGGGAGCTGTTTTTT. Translated, it gives CASSRQGGGAGELFF.

Details on this clone: This may arise from a read error, as a much more abundant clone is one base away. The CDR3 nucleotides are TGTGCCAGCAGACAGGGGCCCTACGAGCAGTACTTC. Protein sequence: CASRQGPYEQYF. This chain joins TRBV2 and TRBJ2-7; 7 bases are shared with TRBD1. This CDR3 comprises 12 residues. With 6 bases clipped from V and 2 bases from J, the junction kept 1 base outside the gene matches. Germline CDR1 and CDR2: SNHLY and FYNNEI.

The chain combines TRBV29-1 with TRBJ1-1; D is unresolved. This CDR3 spans 12 amino acids. The V gene's germline CDR1 is SQVTM and CDR2 ANQGSEA. V was shortened by 0 bases and J by 4 bases, with 6 bases between the two germline ends. CDR3 bases: TGCAGCGTTGAAGATCCGGGCACTGAAGCTTTCTTT. Amino acids: CSVEDPGTEAFF.

In nucleotides, the CDR3 is TGCGCCAGCAGCGGAACAGGGAAATCTAGCACAGATACGCAGTATTTT. The encoded protein is CASSGTGKSSTDTQYF. The J gene is TRBJ2-3, the V gene TRBV5-1, with D possibly being TRBD1 (6 bases). CDR3 length: 16 residues. Germline CDR1 and CDR2: SGHRS and YFSETQ. V was clipped by 4 bases and J by 0 bases, with 15 bases between them.

CDR3 loop: CATQRLDSLNTEAFF. CDR3 DNA sequence: TGTGCCACCCAGAGGTTGGATTCCTTGAACACTGAAGCTTTCTTT. The chain has TRBV2 and TRBJ1-1, with D unresolved. V lost 10 bases and J 0 bases, leaving 18 bases between the germline ends. The CDR3 contains 15 residues. Looked up from germline, CDR1 is SNHLY and CDR2 is FYNNEI.

The rearrangement joins TRBV19 to TRBJ1-4, with 8 bases matching TRBD1. The CDR3 length is 12 residues. Germline CDR1 reads LNHDA; CDR2 reads SQIVND (reference sequence). V trimming: 1 base; J trimming: 13 bases; junction bases outside the gene matches: 2. The CDR3 loop reads CASSIAGGGLFF. The CDR3 nucleotides are TGTGCCAGTAGTATAGCAGGGGGCGGACTGTTTTTT.

The rearrangement joins TRBV29-1 to TRBJ1-5; D possibly corresponds to TRBD1 (5 bases). Germline V lookup: CDR1 SQVTM, CDR2 ANQGSEA. The CDR3 has 12 residues. Trimming left V 4 bases short and J 9 bases short, with 13 bases between. CDR3: CSVAGGSGPQHF. CDR3 nucleotides: TGCAGCGTTGCGGGGGGGTCGGGGCCCCAGCATTTT.

The chain links TRBV12-3 or TRBV12-4 to TRBJ2-4; D remains ambiguous. V lost 5 bases and J lost 7, with 9 bases in between. The length of the CDR3 is 12 residues. The CDR3 region is CASSPVRNIQYF. The CDR3 coding sequence is TGTGCCAGCAGTCCCGTCCGGAACATTCAGTACTTC.

This clone was recorded once. The chain joins TRBV18 to TRBJ1-1; 8 nucleotides align to TRBD1. Trimming removed 4 bases from V and 1 base from J; junction bases left unmatched: 5. This CDR3 spans 15 amino acids. CDR1 is KGHSH and CDR2 is LQKENI in the germline V gene. As DNA, the CDR3 is TGTGCCAGCTCACTTGGGACAGGCCCGAACACTGAAGCTTTCTTT. Translating gives CASSLGTGPNTEAFF.